One and the same sample provided the 2 T cell receptor beta chains below, sequenced in a study of cytomegalovirus exposure and HLA in healthy donors. Primers included in the PCR were 60 Vbeta and 13 Jbeta primers. Sequencing was performed with immunoSEQ multiplex PCR; in TCRdb, only in-frame clones are kept and a portion is missing. This table has about 180,000 clones, roughly 82% appearing once. Sequences were obtained from PBMCs. All receptors derive from a girl aged 2 to 10 in good health and CMV-seropositive.

This clone was found once. The gene calls are TRBV10-2 and TRBJ2-1, with D perhaps matching TRBD1 (5 bases). Per germline, CDR1 WSHSY and CDR2 SAAADI. The CDR3 consists of 12 residues. Trimming removed 0 bases from V and 8 bases from J, with 5 bases in between. The CDR3 nucleotides read TGCGCCAGCAGTGAGTCCAGGGATGAGCAGTTCTTC. Translation: CASSESRDEQFF.

The sample holds a few counts of this clone. V and J are TRBV19 and TRBJ1-1, with unresolved D. Trimming took off 6 bases at V and 3 bases at J, with 20 bases between the two ends. The germline V gene encodes CDR1 LNHDA and CDR2 SQIVND (reference sequence). The CDR3 totals 16 residues. CDR3 residues: CASSPRHRSTYTEAFF. CDR3 coding DNA: TGTGCCAGTAGCCCCCGACACAGATCTACCTACACTGAAGCTTTCTTT.